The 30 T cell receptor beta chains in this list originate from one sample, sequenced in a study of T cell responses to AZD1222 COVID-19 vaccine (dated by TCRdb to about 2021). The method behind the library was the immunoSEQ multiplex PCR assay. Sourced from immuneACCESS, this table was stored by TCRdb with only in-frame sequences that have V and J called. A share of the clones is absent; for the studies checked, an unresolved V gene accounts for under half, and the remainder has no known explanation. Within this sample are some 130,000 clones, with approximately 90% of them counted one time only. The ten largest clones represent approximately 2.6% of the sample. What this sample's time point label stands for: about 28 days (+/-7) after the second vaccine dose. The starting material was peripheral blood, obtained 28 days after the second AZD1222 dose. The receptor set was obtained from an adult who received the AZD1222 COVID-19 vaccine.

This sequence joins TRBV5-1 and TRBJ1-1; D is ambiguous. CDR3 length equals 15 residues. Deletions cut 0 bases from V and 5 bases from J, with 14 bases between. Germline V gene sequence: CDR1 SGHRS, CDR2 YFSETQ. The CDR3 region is CASSLDGIGRTEAFF. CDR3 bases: TGCGCCAGCAGCTTGGACGGTATTGGGAGGACTGAAGCTTTCTTT.

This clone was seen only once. The CDR3 nucleotides are TGTGCCAGCAGTTCAAGGGGGCAGTTTCAAACCTCCTATAATTCACCCCTCCACTTT. Amino acids: CASSSRGQFQTSYNSPLHF. The chain recombines TRBV27 with TRBJ1-6, with 7 bases aligning to TRBD1. V trimming: 4 bases; J trimming: 0 bases; junction bases outside the gene matches: 12. The CDR3 loop spans 19 amino acids. Germline V gene data show CDR1 as MNHEY and CDR2 as SMNVEV (reference sequence).

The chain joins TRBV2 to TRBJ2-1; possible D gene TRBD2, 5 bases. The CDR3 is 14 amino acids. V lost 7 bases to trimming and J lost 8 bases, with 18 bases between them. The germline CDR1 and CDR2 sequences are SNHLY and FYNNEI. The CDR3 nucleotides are TGTGCCAGCAAACATGAGCGGCCGAGGGATGAGCAGTTCTTC. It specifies CASKHERPRDEQFF.

Here the CDR3 reads CASSDARIGGYTF. The DNA of the CDR3 is TGTGCCAGTAGTGATGCCAGGATAGGTGGCTACACCTTC. This chain connects TRBV19 to TRBJ1-2; D remains unclear. The germline V and J ends were trimmed by 5 bases and 7 bases, with 14 bases remaining between them. Germline V gives CDR1 LNHDA, CDR2 SQIVND (reference sequence). The CDR3 extends over 13 amino acids.

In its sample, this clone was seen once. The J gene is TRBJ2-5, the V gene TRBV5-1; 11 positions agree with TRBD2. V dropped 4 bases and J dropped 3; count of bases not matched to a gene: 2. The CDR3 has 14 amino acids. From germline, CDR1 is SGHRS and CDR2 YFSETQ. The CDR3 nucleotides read TGCGCCAGCAGCGTTAGCGGGGGGGAAGAGACCCAGTACTTC. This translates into CASSVSGGEETQYF.

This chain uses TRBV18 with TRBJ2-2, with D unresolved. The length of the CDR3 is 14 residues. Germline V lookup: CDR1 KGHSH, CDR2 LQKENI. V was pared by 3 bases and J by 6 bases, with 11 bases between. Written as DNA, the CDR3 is TGTGCCAGCTCACCCCCCTTTGGCGCCGGGGAGCTGTTTTTT. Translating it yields CASSPPFGAGELFF.

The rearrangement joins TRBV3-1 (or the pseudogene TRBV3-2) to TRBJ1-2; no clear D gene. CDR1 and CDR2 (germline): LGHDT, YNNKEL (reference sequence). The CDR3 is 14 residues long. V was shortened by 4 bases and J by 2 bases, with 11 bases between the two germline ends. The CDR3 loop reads CASSRLLLNYGYTF. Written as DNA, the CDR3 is TGTGCCAGCAGCCGCCTACTCTTGAACTATGGCTACACCTTC.

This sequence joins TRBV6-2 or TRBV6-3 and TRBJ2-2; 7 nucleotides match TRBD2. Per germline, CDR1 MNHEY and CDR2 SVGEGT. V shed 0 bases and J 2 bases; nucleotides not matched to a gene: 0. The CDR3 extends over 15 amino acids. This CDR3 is CASSYSGLNTGELFF. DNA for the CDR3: TGTGCCAGCAGTTACTCGGGACTAAACACCGGGGAGCTGTTTTTT.

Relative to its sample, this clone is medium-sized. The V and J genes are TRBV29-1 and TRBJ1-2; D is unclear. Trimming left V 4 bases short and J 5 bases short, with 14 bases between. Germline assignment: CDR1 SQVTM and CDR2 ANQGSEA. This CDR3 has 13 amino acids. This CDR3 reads CSVVAATTYGYTF. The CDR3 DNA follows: TGCAGCGTTGTGGCAGCTACAACTTATGGCTACACCTTC.

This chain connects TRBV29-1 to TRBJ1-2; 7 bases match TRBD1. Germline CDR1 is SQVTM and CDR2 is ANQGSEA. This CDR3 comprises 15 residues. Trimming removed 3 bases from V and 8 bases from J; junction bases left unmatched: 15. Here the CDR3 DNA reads TGCAGCGTTGATATACAGGGGAAAAGACCGTTGGGCTACACCTTC. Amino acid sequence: CSVDIQGKRPLGYTF.

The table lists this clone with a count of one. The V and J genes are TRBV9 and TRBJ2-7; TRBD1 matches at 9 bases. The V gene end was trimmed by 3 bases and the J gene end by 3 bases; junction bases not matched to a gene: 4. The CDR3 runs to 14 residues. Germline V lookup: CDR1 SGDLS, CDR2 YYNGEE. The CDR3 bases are TGTGCCAGCAGCGGAGGGACAGGGAACTACGAGCAGTACTTC. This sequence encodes CASSGGTGNYEQYF.

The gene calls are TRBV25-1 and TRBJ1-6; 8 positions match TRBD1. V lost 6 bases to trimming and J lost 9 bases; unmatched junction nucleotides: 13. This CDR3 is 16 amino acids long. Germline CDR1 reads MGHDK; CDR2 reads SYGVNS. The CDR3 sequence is CASRKKSGGASSPLHF. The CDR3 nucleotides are TGTGCCAGCAGAAAAAAATCAGGGGGCGCAAGTTCACCCCTCCACTTT.

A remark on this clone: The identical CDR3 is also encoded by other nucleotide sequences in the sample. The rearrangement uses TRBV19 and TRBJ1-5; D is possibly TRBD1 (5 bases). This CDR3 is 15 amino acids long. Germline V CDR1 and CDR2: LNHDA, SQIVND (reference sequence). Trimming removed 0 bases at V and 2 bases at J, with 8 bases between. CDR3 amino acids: CASSIDGGGNQPQHF. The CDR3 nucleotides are TGTGCCAGTAGTATAGATGGAGGGGGCAATCAGCCCCAGCATTTT.

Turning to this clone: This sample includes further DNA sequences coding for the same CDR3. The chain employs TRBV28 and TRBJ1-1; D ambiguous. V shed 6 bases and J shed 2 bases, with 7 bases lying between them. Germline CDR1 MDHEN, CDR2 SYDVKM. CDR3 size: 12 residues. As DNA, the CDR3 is TGTGCCAGCAGGGGAGGAAACACTGAAGCTTTCTTT. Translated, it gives CASRGGNTEAFF.

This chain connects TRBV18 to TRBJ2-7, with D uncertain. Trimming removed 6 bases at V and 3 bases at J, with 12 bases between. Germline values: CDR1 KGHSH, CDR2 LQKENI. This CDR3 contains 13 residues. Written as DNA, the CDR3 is TGTGCCAGCTCCCAACAAGTGGACTACGAGCAGTACTTC. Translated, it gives CASSQQVDYEQYF.

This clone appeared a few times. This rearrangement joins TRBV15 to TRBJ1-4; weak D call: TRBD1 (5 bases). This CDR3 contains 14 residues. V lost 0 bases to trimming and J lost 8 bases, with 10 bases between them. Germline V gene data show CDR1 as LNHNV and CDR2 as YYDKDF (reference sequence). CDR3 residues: CATSRDGAEEKLFF. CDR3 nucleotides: TGTGCCACCAGCAGAGATGGGGCCGAAGAAAAACTGTTTTTT.

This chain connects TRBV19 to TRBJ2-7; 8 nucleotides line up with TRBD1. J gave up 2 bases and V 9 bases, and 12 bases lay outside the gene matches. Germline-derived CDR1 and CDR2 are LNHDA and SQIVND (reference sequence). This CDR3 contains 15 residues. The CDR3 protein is CASSPQGAVAYEQYF. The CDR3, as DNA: TGTGCCAGCTCGCCGCAGGGGGCCGTGGCCTACGAGCAGTACTTC.

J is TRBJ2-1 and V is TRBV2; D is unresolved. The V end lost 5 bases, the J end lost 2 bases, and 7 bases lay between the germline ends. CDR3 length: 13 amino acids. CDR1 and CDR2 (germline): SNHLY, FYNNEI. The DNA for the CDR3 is TGTGCCAGCAGTTTGGGGACCTACAATGAGCAGTTCTTC. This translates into CASSLGTYNEQFF.

The CDR3 spells CASSMSDRPNTEAFF. For the CDR3, the DNA is TGTGCCAGTAGTATGTCCGACAGGCCGAACACTGAAGCTTTCTTT. This chain joins TRBV19 and TRBJ1-1, with D possibly being TRBD1 (6 bases). The V gene's germline CDR1 is LNHDA and CDR2 SQIVND (reference sequence). V dropped 3 bases and J dropped 1 base, with 12 bases sitting between them. The CDR3 runs to 15 residues.

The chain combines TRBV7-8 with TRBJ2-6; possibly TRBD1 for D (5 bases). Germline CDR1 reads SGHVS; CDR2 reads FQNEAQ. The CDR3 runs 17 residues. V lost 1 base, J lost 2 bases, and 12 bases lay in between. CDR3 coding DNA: TGTGCCAGCAGCTTAGTGGGGCAAATGACTGGGGCCAACGTCCTGACTTTC. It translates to CASSLVGQMTGANVLTF.

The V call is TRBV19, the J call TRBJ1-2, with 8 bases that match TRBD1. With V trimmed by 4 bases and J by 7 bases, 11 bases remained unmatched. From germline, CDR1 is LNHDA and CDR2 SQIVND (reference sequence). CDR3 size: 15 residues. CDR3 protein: CASSTQGALVSGYTF. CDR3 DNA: TGTGCCAGTAGTACCCAGGGGGCGCTTGTGTCTGGCTACACCTTC.

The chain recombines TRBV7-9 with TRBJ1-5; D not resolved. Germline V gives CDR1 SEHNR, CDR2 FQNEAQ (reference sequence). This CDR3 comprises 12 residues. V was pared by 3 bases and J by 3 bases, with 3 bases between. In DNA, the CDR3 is TGTGCCAGCAGCTTCCTCAATCAGCCCCAGCATTTT. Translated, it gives CASSFLNQPQHF.

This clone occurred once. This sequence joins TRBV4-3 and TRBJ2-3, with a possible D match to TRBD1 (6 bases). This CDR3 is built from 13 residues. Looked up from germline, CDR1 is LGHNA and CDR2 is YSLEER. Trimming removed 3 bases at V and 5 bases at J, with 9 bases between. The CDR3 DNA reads TGCGCCAGCAGCCAGCCAGGGGTAGATACGCAGTATTTT. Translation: CASSQPGVDTQYF.

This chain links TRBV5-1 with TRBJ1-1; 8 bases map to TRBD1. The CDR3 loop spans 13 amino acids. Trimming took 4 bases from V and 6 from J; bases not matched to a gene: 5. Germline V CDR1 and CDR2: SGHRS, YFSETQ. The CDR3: CASSPRTGPEAFF. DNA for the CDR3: TGCGCCAGCAGCCCGAGGACAGGGCCTGAAGCTTTCTTT.

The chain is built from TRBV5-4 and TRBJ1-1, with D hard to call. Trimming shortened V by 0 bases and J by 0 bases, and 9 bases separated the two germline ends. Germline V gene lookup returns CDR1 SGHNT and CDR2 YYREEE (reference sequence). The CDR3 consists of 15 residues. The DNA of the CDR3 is TGTGCCAGCAGCTTGGGTACGCCTATGAACACTGAAGCTTTCTTT. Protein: CASSLGTPMNTEAFF.

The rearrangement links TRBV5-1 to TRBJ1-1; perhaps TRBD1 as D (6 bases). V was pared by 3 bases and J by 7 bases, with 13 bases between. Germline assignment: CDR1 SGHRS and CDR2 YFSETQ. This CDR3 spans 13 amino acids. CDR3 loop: CASSSTGIGEAFF. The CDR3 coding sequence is TGCGCCAGCAGCTCTACAGGGATCGGTGAAGCTTTCTTT.

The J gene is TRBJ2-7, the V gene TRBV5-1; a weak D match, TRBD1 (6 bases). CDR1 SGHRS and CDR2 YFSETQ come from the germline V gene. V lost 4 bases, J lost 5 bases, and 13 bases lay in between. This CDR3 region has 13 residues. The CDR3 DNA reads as TGCGCCAGCAGCCCCGGACAGAGAGACGAGCAGTACTTC. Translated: CASSPGQRDEQYF.

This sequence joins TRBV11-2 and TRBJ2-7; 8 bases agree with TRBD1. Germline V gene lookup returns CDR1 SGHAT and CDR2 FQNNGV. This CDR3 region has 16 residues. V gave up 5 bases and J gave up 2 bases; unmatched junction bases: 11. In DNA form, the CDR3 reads TGTGCCAGCAGCCCTACGAAGACAGGGGTCGCCTACGAGCAGTACTTC. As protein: CASSPTKTGVAYEQYF.

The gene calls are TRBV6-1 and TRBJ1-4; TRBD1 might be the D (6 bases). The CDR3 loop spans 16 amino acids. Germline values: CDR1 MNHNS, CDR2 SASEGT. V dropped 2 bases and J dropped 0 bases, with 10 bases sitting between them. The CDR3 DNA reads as TGTGCCAGCAGTGAAACCCAGGGGCCAACTAATGAAAAACTGTTTTTT. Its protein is CASSETQGPTNEKLFF.

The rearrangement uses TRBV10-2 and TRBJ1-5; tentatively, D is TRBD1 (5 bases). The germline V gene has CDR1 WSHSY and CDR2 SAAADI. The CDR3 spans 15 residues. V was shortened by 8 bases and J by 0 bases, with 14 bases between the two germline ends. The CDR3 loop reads CASGAHINSNQPQHF. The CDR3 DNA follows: TGCGCCAGCGGGGCCCATATTAATAGCAATCAGCCCCAGCATTTT.